These 22 T cell receptor beta chains were sequenced from one sample in a study of identical twins. TCRdb reprocessed the 5' RACE reads via MiXCR and lists one record per CDR3 protein. The repertoire holds more than 200,000 distinct CDR3 sequences, with over 12% as singletons. Sequencing was done on a sample of memory (CD45RO+) T cells sorted from blood. The receptors stem from a woman in her late teens or twenties in good health.

The chain joins TRBV20-1 to TRBJ2-7, with a possible D match to TRBD2 (5 bases). Germline values: CDR1 DFQATT, CDR2 SNEGSKA (reference sequence). V was pared by 5 bases and J by 2 bases, with 13 bases between. The CDR3 length is 13 residues. CDR3 protein: CSAQFEGPYEQYF. CDR3 sequence (DNA): TGCAGTGCTCAGTTTGAGGGCCCCTACGAGCAGTACTTC.

This clonotype was picked up a small number of times. The chain links TRBV6-1 to TRBJ2-1; 8 nucleotides agree with TRBD2. Trimming at V came to 7 bases and at J to 5 bases, leaving 4 bases not matched to a gene. CDR3 length: 13 amino acids. Germline V CDR1 and CDR2: MNHNS, SASEGT. Here the CDR3 DNA reads TGTGCCAGCAAGCCTAGCGGGCACAATGAGCAGTTCTTC. Translation: CASKPSGHNEQFF.

This clonotype was observed many times. The genes are TRBV6-5 and TRBJ2-3; D is unresolved. Trimming shortened V by 9 bases and J by 4 bases, and 8 bases separated the two germline ends. The CDR3 spans 11 residues. CDR1 MNHEY and CDR2 SVGAGI come from the germline V gene. The CDR3 region has the DNA TGTGCCAGTCAAGCTGCAGATACGCAGTATTTT. Its translation: CASQAADTQYF.

The chain combines TRBV7-2 with TRBJ2-1; 13 bases line up with TRBD2. V lost 1 base, J lost 10 bases, and 10 bases stayed unmatched. Germline CDR1 and CDR2: SGHTA and FQGNSA. The CDR3 extends over 17 amino acids. The CDR3 coding sequence is TGTGCCAGCAGCTTAGGAGTTGGGACTAGCGGGATAAGGGAGCAGTTCTTC. The encoded protein is CASSLGVGTSGIREQFF.

The chain is built from TRBV5-1 and TRBJ1-2; 8 bases match TRBD1. The CDR3 runs 15 residues. Trimming cost V 4 bases and J 0 bases; bases outside gene matches: 5. CDR1 SGHRS and CDR2 YFSETQ come from the germline V gene. The CDR3 nucleotides are TGCGCCAGCAGCGTACAGGGGGATTCTAACTATGGCTACACCTTC. Translating it yields CASSVQGDSNYGYTF.

The sample holds a few counts of this clonotype. V gene TRBV7-2 combines with J gene TRBJ2-2; D uncertain. Trimming pared 2 bases from V and 1 base from J, leaving 5 bases between. Germline lookup yields CDR1 SGHTA and CDR2 FQGNSA. This CDR3 is built from 14 residues. The CDR3 spells CASSLYVNTGELFF. The CDR3 DNA is TGTGCCAGCAGCTTATACGTGAACACCGGGGAGCTGTTTTTT.

The gene calls are TRBV20-1 and TRBJ1-2; 8 nucleotides agree with TRBD1. CDR3 length: 15 residues. After removal of 1 base from V and 1 base from J, the junction contained 5 bases not matched to a gene. CDR1 is DFQATT and CDR2 is SNEGSKA in the germline V gene (reference sequence). CDR3 sequence (DNA): TGCAGTGCTAGAGGGACAGGGAGTCGTAACTATGGCTACACCTTC. Translating gives CSARGTGSRNYGYTF.

V and J are TRBV3-1 and TRBJ2-5, with TRBD2 as a possible D gene (5 bases). CDR1 LGHDT and CDR2 YNNKEL come from the germline V gene (reference sequence). CDR3 length: 15 residues. Trimming stripped 1 base from V and 5 bases from J, with 14 bases between. Here the CDR3 reads CASSQGPSRGETQYF. The CDR3 coding sequence is TGTGCCAGCAGCCAAGGTCCCTCGAGAGGGGAGACCCAGTACTTC.

This clonotype has only a few counts. The chain links TRBV9 to TRBJ2-7; D perhaps matches TRBD1 (5 bases). This CDR3 is 15 amino acids long. Per germline, CDR1 SGDLS and CDR2 YYNGEE. Trimming removed 0 bases from V and 3 bases from J, with 13 bases in between. CDR3 DNA sequence: TGTGCCAGCAGCGTAGACCCCCAGGGCTTCTACGAGCAGTACTTC. Its protein product is CASSVDPQGFYEQYF.

This clonotype turned up a few times. The gene calls are TRBV20-1 and TRBJ2-1, with D possibly TRBD2 on 6 matching bases. V lost 1 base and J 7 bases, leaving 8 bases between the germline ends. The germline V gene encodes CDR1 DFQATT and CDR2 SNEGSKA (reference sequence). This CDR3 contains 12 residues. The CDR3 nucleotides read TGCAGTGCTAGAGGCCGGGAGAATGAGCAGTTCTTC. Protein sequence: CSARGRENEQFF.

This clonotype has only a few counts. V gene TRBV20-1 combines with J gene TRBJ2-3; 10 nucleotides line up with TRBD2. The CDR3 is made up of 16 amino acids. Germline CDR1 is DFQATT and CDR2 is SNEGSKA (reference sequence). The V gene end was trimmed by 4 bases and the J gene end by 0 bases; junction bases not matched to a gene: 7. The CDR3 DNA reads TGCAGTGCTACCTCCTTAGCGGGGGGAAGCACAGATACGCAGTATTTT. Residues: CSATSLAGGSTDTQYF.

This chain connects TRBV12-3 or TRBV12-4 to TRBJ2-1; 9 bases are shared with TRBD2. The CDR3 consists of 15 residues. J lost 5 bases, V lost 3 bases, and 5 bases had no gene match. CDR3 bases: TGTGCCAGCAGTTTTAGGCGGGAGGGCCACAATGAGCAGTTCTTC. It specifies CASSFRREGHNEQFF.

This clonotype was recorded many times. The chain employs TRBV5-5 and TRBJ2-3, with 8 bases that match TRBD2. The germline CDR1 and CDR2 sequences are SGHKS and YYEKEE (reference sequence). The CDR3 totals 17 residues. The J segment lost 1 base and the V segment lost 0 bases, leaving 7 bases of the junction unmatched. CDR3 nucleotide sequence: TGTGCCAGCAGCTTGGCCGGGACTAGTGCGTGCACAGATACGCAGTATTTT. Translated, it gives CASSLAGTSACTDTQYF. The whole variable domain, remainder taken from reference TRBV5-5 and TRBJ2-3, is DAGVTQSPTHLIKTRGQQVTLRCSPISGHKSVSWYQQVLGQGPQFIFQYYEKEERGRGNFPDRFSARQFPNYSSELNVNALLLGDSALYLCASSLAGTSACTDTQYFGPGTRLTVL.

The V gene is TRBV11-1, the J gene TRBJ2-3; TRBD2 aligns across 9 bases. Germline V gives CDR1 SGHAT, CDR2 FQDESV (reference sequence). The length of the CDR3 is 18 residues. The J segment lost 1 base and the V segment lost 3 bases, leaving 11 bases of the junction unmatched. The CDR3 nucleotides are TGTGCCAGCAGCTTCATCCCACTGGTAGCGGGGGGCACAGATACGCAGTATTTT. Encoded protein: CASSFIPLVAGGTDTQYF.

The genes are TRBV3-1 and TRBJ2-4, with unresolved D. The CDR3 extends over 14 amino acids. The V and J ends lost 1 base and 0 bases respectively, with 4 bases between them. Germline CDR1 is LGHDT and CDR2 is YNNKEL (reference sequence). Here the CDR3 reads CASSQGLAKNIQYF. DNA of the CDR3: TGTGCCAGCAGCCAAGGACTAGCCAAAAACATTCAGTACTTC.

In its sample, this clonotype was seen a few times. The V gene is TRBV11-2, the J gene TRBJ2-1; D gene uncertain. Trimming took off 1 base at V and 4 bases at J, with 11 bases between the two ends. This CDR3 contains 15 residues. Germline V gives CDR1 SGHAT, CDR2 FQNNGV. The CDR3 is CASSLVRRNYNEQFF. As DNA, the CDR3 is TGTGCCAGCAGCTTAGTAAGGCGAAATTACAATGAGCAGTTCTTC.

The chain joins TRBV20-1 to TRBJ2-1, with a possible D match to TRBD2 (6 bases). CDR1 and CDR2 (germline): DFQATT, SNEGSKA (reference sequence). The CDR3 spans 15 residues. With 5 bases removed from V and 2 bases from J, the gap between germline ends came to 16 bases. CDR3 amino acids: CSAEGPQRAYNEQFF. The CDR3 nucleotides read TGCAGTGCTGAGGGCCCCCAGCGGGCCTACAATGAGCAGTTCTTC.

The rearrangement links TRBV12-3 or TRBV12-4 to TRBJ1-6; possible D gene TRBD1, 5 bases. The CDR3 covers 15 residues. V was pared by 3 bases and J by 7 bases, with 13 bases between. The CDR3 coding sequence is TGTGCCAGCAGTTTTACGGGACGCCTCAATTCACCCCTCCACTTT. Translating gives CASSFTGRLNSPLHF.

The CDR3 DNA reads as TGCAGTGCTAGCGGGAGTGCCTATGGCTACACCTTC. This codes for CSASGSAYGYTF. This sequence joins TRBV20-1 and TRBJ1-2, with D uncertain. The CDR3 is made up of 12 amino acids. Looked up from germline, CDR1 is DFQATT and CDR2 is SNEGSKA (reference sequence). V was shortened by 3 bases and J by 4 bases, with 9 bases between the two germline ends.

In this sample, this clonotype turned up a few times. The rearrangement links TRBV3-1 to TRBJ2-7, with D perhaps matching TRBD2 (6 bases). CDR3 size: 15 residues. Germline CDR1 is LGHDT and CDR2 is YNNKEL (reference sequence). With 7 bases removed from V and 6 bases from J, the gap between germline ends came to 22 bases. The CDR3 coding sequence is TGTGCCAGCACCTCACCGGAGGGCAGGCTCATCGAGCAGTACTTC. It translates to CASTSPEGRLIEQYF.

Only a few counts were recorded for this clonotype. This chain uses TRBV20-1 with TRBJ2-2; the D call may be TRBD1 or TRBD2 (5 bases each). The V end lost 4 bases, the J end lost 1 base, and 10 bases lay between the germline ends. This CDR3 is built from 14 residues. The germline CDR1 and CDR2 sequences are DFQATT and SNEGSKA (reference sequence). The CDR3 is CSATGPLNTGELFF. The CDR3 coding sequence is TGCAGTGCTACGGGACCCCTGAACACCGGGGAGCTGTTTTTT.

The rearrangement links TRBV11-2 to TRBJ2-4; D is unclear. The germline gives CDR1 SGHAT, CDR2 FQNNGV. Trimming removed 6 bases at V and 3 bases at J, with 21 bases between. The CDR3 runs to 17 residues. CDR3 DNA: TGTGCCAGCAGAAAGTTGCCCCGGCGCGGAGACAAAAACATTCAGTACTTC. This translates into CASRKLPRRGDKNIQYF. Full variable domain (rest looked up from reference TRBV11-2 and TRBJ2-4): EAGVAQSPRYKIIEKRQSVAFWCNPISGHATLYWYQQILGQGPKLLIQFQNNGVVDDSQLPKDRFSAERLKGVDSTLKIQPAKLEDSAVYLCASRKLPRRGDKNIQYFGAGTRLSVL.